The rows below give T cell receptor beta chains drawn from one sample of a study of ipilimumab plus nivolumab after autologous stem cell transplantation. Only in-frame clones appear in the TCRdb table, and some are missing; sequencing was by immunoSEQ multiplex PCR. The data hold about 47,000 clones, with roughly 90% observed a single time. Here the sequenced sample was PBMCs, taken in a trial of ipilimumab plus nivolumab as post-transplant consolidation. These receptors all come from a male donor with multiple myeloma. The CDR3 runs from the conserved cysteine through the conserved F or W. D genes are given only for firm matches. Clone sizes are given selectively: once, few, many, or a class where the clone is expanded.

D: .; J: TRBJ2-3; size: .; V: TRBV5-1; CDR3: CASSLVGTDTQYF; DNA: TGCGCCAGCAGCTTGGTAGGTACAGATACGCAGTATTTT
D: .; J: TRBJ2-5; size: .; V: TRBV18; CDR3: CASSPQARAETQYF; DNA: TGTGCCAGCTCACCTCAGGCCCGGGCCGAGACCCAGTACTTC
D: .; J: TRBJ1-1; size: .; V: TRBV7-6; CDR3: CASSLVPGGDTEAFF; DNA: TGTGCCAGCAGCTTAGTCCCGGGGGGGGACACTGAAGCTTTCTTT
D: .; J: TRBJ1-4; size: .; V: TRBV7-2; CDR3: CASSRMGTNEKLFF; DNA: TGTGCCAGCAGCCGGATGGGGACGAATGAAAAACTGTTTTTT
D: .; J: TRBJ1-5; size: .; V: TRBV7-2; CDR3: CASSPDTSSNQPQHF; DNA: TGTGCCAGCAGCCCCGACACATCTAGCAATCAGCCCCAGCATTTT
D: .; J: TRBJ1-2; size: .; V: TRBV20-1; CDR3: CSALENGYTF; DNA: TGCAGTGCTTTAGAAAATGGCTACACCTTC
D: TRBD1; J: TRBJ2-7; size: .; V: TRBV5-1; CDR3: CASSLRGQLTTNSYEQYF; DNA: TGCGCCAGCAGCTTGAGGGGACAGCTAACGACTAACTCCTACGAGCAGTACTTC
D: .; J: TRBJ2-5; size: .; V: TRBV19; CDR3: CASSISTGQETQYF; DNA: TGTGCCAGTAGTATATCCACAGGACAAGAGACCCAGTACTTC
D: .; J: TRBJ2-2; size: .; V: TRBV9; CDR3: CASSPRGTNTGELFF; DNA: TGTGCCAGCAGTCCCCGGGGGACGAACACCGGGGAGCTGTTTTTT
D: .; J: TRBJ1-5; size: .; V: TRBV6-6; CDR3: CASSYRSGNNQPQHF; DNA: TGTGCCAGCAGTTACCGCTCGGGAAACAATCAGCCCCAGCATTTT
D: .; J: TRBJ1-6; size: .; V: TRBV19; CDR3: CASSTKQGLHSPLHF; DNA: TGTGCCAGTAGTACAAAACAGGGCTTGCATTCACCCCTCCACTTT
D: TRBD1; J: TRBJ1-3; size: .; V: TRBV18; CDR3: CASSATGTGLGNTIYF; DNA: TGTGCCAGCTCAGCAACCGGGACAGGGCTAGGAAACACCATATATTTT
D: .; J: TRBJ1-3; size: once; V: TRBV19; CDR3: CASSIRSTTGNTIYF; DNA: TGTGCCAGTAGTATAAGGAGCACAACTGGAAACACCATATATTTT
D: .; J: TRBJ1-1; size: few; V: TRBV4-2; CDR3: CASSRTGGKVNTEAFF; DNA: TGTGCCAGCAGCCGGACGGGTGGGAAGGTGAACACTGAAGCTTTCTTT